This is a list of T cell receptor beta chains from one sample in a study of T-cell reconstitution after alpha-beta-depleted transplantation in children. TCRdb fed the PCR reads into MiXCR, producing one record per CDR3 protein. Of 490,000 or so distinct CDR3 sequences detected, more than 9% appear once; the ten largest clones hold 2%. Here the sequenced sample was PBMCs, taken before TCRalphabeta/CD19-depleted stem cell transplant. Receptors were obtained from a child aged 2 to 10 with inherited bone marrow failure, due to receive a stem cell transplant. Each CDR3 is given with its conserved first and last residue. The D gene is left open where the match is weak. Only part of the rows carry a size: once, few, many, or a class if the clone is expanded.

CDR3nt: TGCAGTGCTAGAGGCGACAGGGAATACTACGAGCAGTACTTC
CDR3aa: CSARGDREYYEQYF
abundance: -
j_gene: TRBJ2-7
v_gene: TRBV20-1
d_gene: TRBD1

CDR3nt: TGTGCCAGCAGCTTAGACGGACAGGTCTATAACAATCAGCCCCAGCATTTT
CDR3aa: CASSLDGQVYNNQPQHF
abundance: many
j_gene: TRBJ1-5
v_gene: TRBV11-2
d_gene: TRBD1

CDR3nt: TGCAGCGTTGAAGTTTGGGGGGCGATTAACTATGGCTACACCTTC
CDR3aa: CSVEVWGAINYGYTF
abundance: -
j_gene: TRBJ1-2
v_gene: TRBV29-1
d_gene: -

CDR3nt: TGTGCCACCAGTGATTCCAGGGACATCCCCACCGGGGAGCTGTTTTTT
CDR3aa: CATSDSRDIPTGELFF
abundance: many
j_gene: TRBJ2-2
v_gene: TRBV24-1
d_gene: -

CDR3nt: TGCGCCAGCATGAGACAGGGGGCTTACGAGCAGTACTTC
CDR3aa: CASMRQGAYEQYF
abundance: many
j_gene: TRBJ2-7
v_gene: TRBV5-1
d_gene: TRBD1

CDR3nt: TGTGCCAGCAGCTTGATAGGGGGAGGCGAAAAACTGTTTTTT
CDR3aa: CASSLIGGGEKLFF
abundance: many
j_gene: TRBJ1-4
v_gene: TRBV5-6
d_gene: -

CDR3nt: TGTGCCAGCAGTCCCGGGGCGCGGGGCCCACCTACCTACAATGAGCAGTTCTTC
CDR3aa: CASSPGARGPPTYNEQFF
abundance: many
j_gene: TRBJ2-1
v_gene: TRBV28
d_gene: -

CDR3nt: TGCAGTGCTAGAGATAGGTGGCAGGAACGGCTGGGGGCCAACGTCCTGACTTTC
CDR3aa: CSARDRWQERLGANVLTF
abundance: -
j_gene: TRBJ2-6
v_gene: TRBV20-1
d_gene: -

CDR3nt: TGCGCCAGCAGCCAAGGGGACTCCCTATGGAGTAATGAGCAGTTCTTC
CDR3aa: CASSQGDSLWSNEQFF
abundance: few
j_gene: TRBJ2-1
v_gene: TRBV4-1
d_gene: -

CDR3nt: TGCGCCAGCAGCCTCGGGACCGATGCAGGTCAGCCCCAGCATTTT
CDR3aa: CASSLGTDAGQPQHF
abundance: -
j_gene: TRBJ1-5
v_gene: TRBV5-1
d_gene: -